A single sample is the source of the 16 T cell receptor beta chains below, sequenced in a study of cytomegalovirus exposure and HLA in healthy donors. 13 Jbeta primers and 60 Vbeta primers were used for the PCR. Produced via immunoSEQ multiplex PCR; TCRdb's table is partial and in-frame only. This table holds 130,000 to 150,000 clones, 80% found once. The source material was PBMCs. Every receptor here comes from a male donor in good health and CMV-seropositive.

V and J are TRBV9 and TRBJ1-6; TRBD1 aligns across 9 bases. The CDR3 is 13 residues long. Germline lookup yields CDR1 SGDLS and CDR2 YYNGEE. With 6 bases clipped from V and 8 bases from J, the junction kept 3 bases outside the gene matches. CDR3 sequence reads: CASIGTGYSPLHF. In DNA form, the CDR3 reads TGTGCCAGCATCGGGACAGGGTATTCACCCCTCCACTTT.

J is TRBJ1-2 and V is TRBV2; D possibly corresponds to TRBD1 (6 bases). Germline CDR1 reads SNHLY; CDR2 reads FYNNEI. The CDR3 is 13 amino acids. Trimming took off 8 bases at V and 8 bases at J, with 18 bases between the two ends. The CDR3 region has the DNA TGTGCCAGCCACCGGGAGGGGGGTGGCGGCTACACCTTC. Translating gives CASHREGGGGYTF.

This clone occurred a few times. The V and J genes are TRBV19 and TRBJ2-6; 7 bases line up with TRBD2. Germline-derived CDR1 and CDR2 are LNHDA and SQIVND (reference sequence). The V and J ends lost 3 bases and 1 base, in that order; junction bases with no gene match: 0. The CDR3 covers 15 residues. This chain's CDR3 is CASSMGGSGANVLTF. The CDR3 bases are TGTGCCAGTAGTATGGGAGGGTCTGGGGCCAACGTCCTGACTTTC.

The chain recombines TRBV27 with TRBJ1-4; 7 bases fit TRBD1. Per the germline V gene, CDR1 is MNHEY and CDR2 is SMNVEV (reference sequence). CDR3 size: 14 residues. The trim removed 6 bases at V and 5 bases at J, leaving 6 bases unmatched. In DNA, the CDR3 is TGTGCCAGCAGGCTCGGCAGGGGGAATGAAAAACTGTTTTTT. Translated: CASRLGRGNEKLFF.

This chain links TRBV5-4 with TRBJ2-7; D might be TRBD2 (6 bases). The V gene lost 4 bases and the J gene lost 5 bases, with 19 bases spanning the gap. This CDR3 region has 15 residues. Germline loops: CDR1 SGHNT, CDR2 YYREEE (reference sequence). The CDR3 DNA is TGTGCCAGCAGCCCCCCCCGGCGGGGTTTCCACGAGCAGTACTTC. This translates into CASSPPRRGFHEQYF.

The chain uses TRBV4-3 and TRBJ2-1; the D gene is possibly TRBD2 (5 bases). With 0 bases removed from V and 1 base from J, the gap between germline ends came to 7 bases. The germline V gene has CDR1 LGHNA and CDR2 YSLEER. The CDR3 has 15 amino acids. The CDR3 bases are TGCGCCAGCAGCCAAGATCGAGGGTCCTACAATGAGCAGTTCTTC. Amino acid sequence: CASSQDRGSYNEQFF.

The rearrangement links TRBV18 to TRBJ1-2, with 8 nucleotides matching TRBD1. Germline-derived CDR1 and CDR2 are KGHSH and LQKENI. Trimming removed 0 bases from V and 5 bases from J; junction bases left unmatched: 5. CDR3 length: 15 amino acids. The CDR3 bases are TGTGCCAGCTCACCACCGGGCGGGACAGGATATGGCTACACCTTC. Its protein is CASSPPGGTGYGYTF.

The chain recombines TRBV19 with TRBJ2-7; 9 positions agree with TRBD2. The germline V gene has CDR1 LNHDA and CDR2 SQIVND (reference sequence). The CDR3 runs to 16 residues. J gave up 7 bases and V 4 bases, and 14 bases lay outside the gene matches. CDR3 sequence reads: CASSTIAGATSWEQYF. The DNA of the CDR3 is TGTGCCAGTAGTACCATAGCGGGAGCAACGTCTTGGGAGCAGTACTTC.

This chain connects TRBV7-9 to TRBJ1-2, with 11 bases lining up with TRBD1. V was clipped by 1 base and J by 2 bases; unmatched bases: 3. The CDR3 length is 16 residues. CDR1 and CDR2 (germline): SEHNR, FQNEAQ (reference sequence). CDR3 sequence: CASSLGTGGSNYGYTF. CDR3 coding DNA: TGTGCCAGCAGCTTAGGGACAGGGGGCTCCAACTATGGCTACACCTTC.

The V gene is TRBV7-2, the J gene TRBJ1-3; the D is unclear. V lost 5 bases, J lost 7 bases, and 9 bases lay in between. Looked up from germline, CDR1 is SGHTA and CDR2 is FQGNSA. The CDR3 is 12 amino acids. The CDR3 DNA sequence: TGTGCCAGCAGCGCACAATTGAACACCATATATTTT. Protein: CASSAQLNTIYF.

This clone was seen only a few times. This sequence joins TRBV7-8 and TRBJ2-5; 12 positions match TRBD2. CDR1 is SGHVS and CDR2 is FQNEAQ in the germline V gene. Trimming took 4 bases from V and 3 from J; bases not matched to a gene: 9. The CDR3 extends over 17 amino acids. The CDR3 region is CASSSDSSGGVKETQYF. The CDR3 DNA reads TGTGCCAGCAGCTCCGATTCTAGCGGGGGGGTGAAAGAGACCCAGTACTTC.

This sequence joins TRBV4-1 and TRBJ2-1; the D gene is possibly TRBD1 (5 bases). CDR3 length equals 15 residues. V was clipped by 1 base and J by 4 bases, with 11 bases between them. Germline values: CDR1 MGHRA, CDR2 YSYEKL. The CDR3 sequence: CASSQGQFIYNEQFF. In DNA form, the CDR3 reads TGCGCCAGCAGCCAAGGACAGTTTATTTACAATGAGCAGTTCTTC.

V gene TRBV5-5 combines with J gene TRBJ1-1, with D hard to call. Germline-derived CDR1 and CDR2 are SGHKS and YYEKEE (reference sequence). Trimming stripped 2 bases from V and 6 bases from J, with 5 bases between. CDR3 length: 11 residues. CDR3 sequence: CASSFTAEAFF. DNA of the CDR3: TGTGCCAGCAGCTTTACAGCTGAAGCTTTCTTT.

The count of this clone is one. This rearrangement joins TRBV11-2 to TRBJ2-7; 8 bases are shared with TRBD1. Losses at the gene ends were 2 bases for V and 3 bases for J; bases not matched to a gene: 9. CDR3 length: 16 residues. CDR1 SGHAT and CDR2 FQNNGV come from the germline V gene. The CDR3 loop is CASSLLRTGRLYEQYF. The CDR3 DNA reads as TGTGCCAGCAGCTTACTACGGACAGGGAGGCTCTACGAGCAGTACTTC. The whole variable domain, remainder taken from reference TRBV11-2 and TRBJ2-7, is EAGVAQSPRYKIIEKRQSVAFWCNPISGHATLYWYQQILGQGPKLLIQFQNNGVVDDSQLPKDRFSAERLKGVDSTLKIQPAKLEDSAVYLCASSLLRTGRLYEQYFGPGTRLTVT.

This rearrangement joins TRBV5-6 to TRBJ1-3; perhaps TRBD1 as D (5 bases). This CDR3 is 15 amino acids long. Germline V gives CDR1 SGHDT, CDR2 YYEEEE. V was shortened by 5 bases and J by 0 bases, with 12 bases between the two germline ends. The DNA of the CDR3 is TGTGCCAGCAGTCTAGGGACTAGCTCTGGAAACACCATATATTTT. This encodes CASSLGTSSGNTIYF.

This clone occurred a few times. The chain links TRBV4-3 to TRBJ2-7; TRBD1 is a possible D gene (5 bases). CDR1 is LGHNA and CDR2 is YSLEER in the germline V gene. This CDR3 has 16 residues. Deletions cut 3 bases from V and 6 bases from J, with 21 bases between. The chain's CDR3 is CASSQALEGHHSEQYF. The CDR3 nucleotides read TGCGCCAGCAGCCAGGCATTAGAAGGACACCACAGCGAGCAGTACTTC.